The rows below give T cell receptor beta chains drawn from one sample of a study of blood T cell repertoires in COVID-19. TCRdb's copy holds only in-frame clones and misses some; the assay was immunoSEQ multiplex PCR. There are fewer than 400,000 clones in the sample; more than 85% occur only once, and about 4% lies in the top ten. Sequenced sample: PBMCs or T cells enriched from blood (not recorded which). The receptors here all came from a woman under 40 who had been exposed to COVID-19. Both conserved end residues are part of each CDR3. D genes are given only for firm matches. Size values are once, few and many counts, or a class for expanded clones, and some rows have none.

v_call	d_call	j_call	cdr3_length	clone_size	cdr3_nt	cdr3_aa
TRBV11-2	TRBD1	TRBJ1-6	16	NA	TGTGCCAGCAGCTTAGGACGGGACAGGGGTAATTCACCCCTCCACTTT	CASSLGRDRGNSPLHF
TRBV30	NA	TRBJ2-5	13	NA	TGTGCCTGGAGTAGCGGGCTCCAAGAGACCCAGTACTTC	CAWSSGLQETQYF
TRBV7-9	NA	TRBJ1-6	13	NA	TGTGCCAGCAGCGGGACGGGGGGATCACCCCTCCACTTT	CASSGTGGSPLHF
TRBV7-2	TRBD1	TRBJ1-2	15	NA	TGTGCCAGCAGCTTAGAAAGGACAGGGGGCTATGGCTACACCTTC	CASSLERTGGYGYTF
TRBV10-3	TRBD1	TRBJ1-1	14	NA	TGTGCCATCAGGTCTCAAGGGGGCGACACTGAAGCTTTCTTT	CAIRSQGGDTEAFF
TRBV27	NA	TRBJ2-3	15	NA	TGTGCCAGCAGTTTATCAGGGCAGGGCGCAGATACGCAGTATTTT	CASSLSGQGADTQYF
TRBV4-3	NA	TRBJ2-2	16	once	TGCGCCAGCAGCGATTTCGGGGGAGATGGGACCGGGGAGCTGTTTTTT	CASSDFGGDGTGELFF
TRBV4-2	NA	TRBJ1-5	16	few	TGTGCCAGCAGCCAAGATGGCGAGGCGTACGATCAGCCCCAGCATTTT	CASSQDGEAYDQPQHF
TRBV6-5	TRBD2	TRBJ2-7	13	NA	TGTGCCAGCGAGGGACTAGCCCTACGTGGGCAGTACTTC	CASEGLALRGQYF
TRBV21-1	NA	TRBJ2-2	16	NA	TGTGCCAGCAGCCCCCATTTACAGGGGTACACCGGGGAGCTGTTTTTT	CASSPHLQGYTGELFF